This T cell receptor beta chain was identified in a study of cytomegalovirus exposure and HLA in healthy donors. Whole-study context: Earlier sequencing of about 179 million T cells yielded 100 million to 120 million unique TCR beta sequences.

Study-level points and caveats: CMV antigen specificity was confirmed in vitro for three CMV-associated chains. According to the study, 180 or so TCR beta chains were cytomegalovirus-associated. It has been reported that TCR beta sequences accurately predicted the HLA-A and HLA-B alleles of most subjects.

13 Jbeta primers and 60 Vbeta primers were used for the PCR. Repertoires were generated with immunoSEQ multiplex PCR, while TCRdb's copy carries only in-frame clones and drops some. The table records 130,000 or so clones, approximately 67% of them present only once. Germline CDR1 is SEHNR and CDR2 is FQNEAQ (reference sequence). The V and J ends lost 4 bases and 3 bases respectively, with 9 bases between them. This CDR3 comprises 14 residues. This clone was observed a few times. What it binds is not known. The sequencing input was PBMCs. The receptor was isolated from an older woman in good health and CMV-seronegative. The gene calls are TRBV7-9 and TRBJ2-2; no reliable D call. CDR3 bases: TGTGCCAGCAGCTCAAGACTGGACACCGGGGAGCTGTTTTTT. Translation gives CASSSRLDTGELFF.